This T cell receptor (beta chain) was documented in a study of T cells expressing NK-cell markers. Study conclusions and caveats: A handful of donors showed these clonotypes also leading the CD3+CD56-NKG2C+ fraction.

TCRdb reanalyzed the 5' RACE reads and collapses them to one entry per CDR3 protein, without DNA. Recorded for this sample: 300,000 to 500,000 distinct CDR3 sequences. CDR1 and CDR2 (germline): SQVTM, ANQGSEA. This CDR3 region has 14 residues. As for this clonotype: The target antigen is unknown.

The rearrangement joins TRBV29-1 to TRBJ2-5; lacking DNA, the TRBD2 call made by TCRdb goes unchecked. The clonotype originates from a woman between 45 and 65 years old in good health. Sequencing was done on a sample of blood T cells: a sorted CD56 or NKG2C T cell subset, CD4+ or CD8+ T cells, or bulk PBMC T cells (not recorded which). The CDR3 reads CSVESAGDTVTQYF. Based on the CDR3 plus reference TRBV29-1 and TRBJ2-5, the full variable domain is SAVISQKPSRDICQRGTSLTIQCQVDSQVTMMFWYRQQPGQSLTLIATANQGSEATYESGFVIDKFPISRPNLTFSTLTVSNMSPEDSSIYLCSVESAGDTVTQYFGPGTRLLVL.